The 19 T cell receptor beta chains below come from one sample, sequenced in a study of cytomegalovirus exposure and HLA in healthy donors. With 60 Vbeta and 13 Jbeta primers, the PCR was carried out. Sequencing was performed with immunoSEQ multiplex PCR; in TCRdb, only in-frame clones are kept and a portion is missing. The sample consists of about 300,000 clones, roughly 85% of them appearing once. Sequencing was carried out using PBMCs. Source of these receptors: a man aged 35 to 55 in good health and CMV-seropositive.

This clone showed up just once. Sequence at one end of the junction differs from germline and may be a read error. V is TRBV5-4 and J is TRBJ2-1; 8 bases agree with TRBD2. Germline lookup yields CDR1 SGHNT and CDR2 YYREEE (reference sequence). There are 15 residues in the CDR3. The CDR3 sequence is CASSPRLAGLNEQVF. In DNA form, the CDR3 reads TGTGCCAGCAGCCCGCGGCTAGCGGGCCTCAATGAGCAGGTCTTC.

This rearrangement joins TRBV30 to TRBJ2-4; D possibly corresponds to TRBD1 (6 bases). Trimming left V 1 base short and J 8 bases short, with 30 bases between. CDR3 length equals 19 residues. CDR1 GTSNPN and CDR2 SVGIG come from the germline V gene (reference sequence). CDR3 in amino acids: CAWSDQSRRVGHGRDIQYF. DNA of the CDR3: TGTGCCTGGAGTGACCAATCCCGGCGGGTGGGACACGGGCGGGACATTCAGTACTTC.

The rearrangement uses TRBV7-9 and TRBJ2-1; 10 bases map to TRBD1. The V segment lost 5 bases and the J segment 6 bases; nucleotides outside the gene matches: 10. The CDR3 consists of 16 residues. Germline CDR1 reads SEHNR; CDR2 reads FQNEAQ (reference sequence). CDR3 sequence reads: CASSPRGDRGLNEQFF. In DNA form, the CDR3 reads TGTGCCAGCAGCCCCAGAGGTGACAGGGGGCTCAATGAGCAGTTCTTC.

The V call is TRBV11-1, the J call TRBJ2-7, with D possibly TRBD2 on 7 matching bases. The germline CDR1 and CDR2 sequences are SGHAT and FQDESV (reference sequence). The V end lost 5 bases, the J end lost 3 bases, and 14 bases lay between the germline ends. The CDR3 is 14 residues long. DNA for the CDR3: TGTGCCAGCAGCCCGGGGGGCCTCTACTACGAGCAGTACTTC. It encodes CASSPGGLYYEQYF.

The J gene is TRBJ1-5, the V gene TRBV2; D unresolved. V lost 0 bases, J lost 2 bases, and 5 bases lay in between. The germline CDR1 and CDR2 sequences are SNHLY and FYNNEI. The CDR3 is 14 amino acids. Here the CDR3 DNA reads TGTGCCAGCAGTGAAGCTTATCGCAATCAGCCCCAGCATTTT. Protein: CASSEAYRNQPQHF.

This clone was counted once. CDR3 protein: CASSASGGPYEQYF. The CDR3 region has the DNA TGTGCCAGCAGTGCTTCAGGGGGCCCCTACGAGCAGTACTTC. The chain joins TRBV6-1 to TRBJ2-7; 8 bases map to TRBD1. The CDR3 is 14 residues long. CDR1 and CDR2 from the germline V gene are MNHNS and SASEGT. V was pared by 4 bases and J by 2 bases, with 4 bases of the junction left unmatched.

V and J are TRBV5-4 and TRBJ1-2; 10 bases match TRBD1. With V trimmed by 1 base and J by 7 bases, 13 bases remained unmatched. The germline V gene has CDR1 SGHNT and CDR2 YYREEE (reference sequence). This CDR3 has 17 residues. The CDR3 sequence is CASSLQTGQGQGGGYTF. The CDR3 bases are TGTGCCAGCAGCTTGCAAACGGGACAGGGGCAAGGGGGTGGCTACACCTTC.

This clone has ten or more counts. Other DNA sequences in this sample translate to the same CDR3. The V and J genes are TRBV6-1 and TRBJ1-4, with 7 bases aligning to TRBD1. Germline CDR1 and CDR2: MNHNS and SASEGT. The CDR3 has 14 residues. Trimming took 7 bases from V and 8 from J; bases not matched to a gene: 10. The CDR3 loop is CASNLDRDGEKLFF. As DNA, the CDR3 is TGTGCCAGCAACCTTGACAGGGATGGAGAAAAACTGTTTTTT.

The rearrangement links TRBV4-2 to TRBJ2-1; 8 nucleotides agree with TRBD2. V lost 1 base to trimming and J lost 2 bases; unmatched junction nucleotides: 13. Per germline, CDR1 LGHNA and CDR2 YNFKEQ. The CDR3 consists of 19 residues. The CDR3 DNA reads as TGTGCCAGCAGCCAAGGATACAGGAGGAGCGGGAGAGCCTACAATGAGCAGTTCTTC. Protein sequence: CASSQGYRRSGRAYNEQFF.

The V gene is TRBV6-6, the J gene TRBJ2-7; D possibly corresponds to TRBD2 (5 bases). The CDR3 covers 14 residues. The V gene's germline CDR1 is MNHNY and CDR2 SVGAGI (reference sequence). Trimming left V 7 bases short and J 5 bases short, with 18 bases between. CDR3 in DNA: TGTGCCAGCACCAGCCCGGAGGTAGGGCACGAGCAGTACTTC. It yields the protein CASTSPEVGHEQYF.

This chain's CDR3 is CSVETGGGYEQYF. Written as DNA, the CDR3 is TGCAGCGTTGAGACAGGGGGCGGGTACGAGCAGTACTTC. J is TRBJ2-7 and V is TRBV29-1, with TRBD1 identical over 10 bases. The V gene end was trimmed by 3 bases and the J gene end by 4 bases; junction bases not matched to a gene: 3. The CDR3 is made up of 13 amino acids. Germline CDR1 is SQVTM and CDR2 is ANQGSEA.

This sequence joins TRBV25-1 and TRBJ2-1; D uncertain. Trimming shortened V by 4 bases and J by 6 bases, and 4 bases separated the two germline ends. Germline CDR1 is MGHDK and CDR2 is SYGVNS. This CDR3 is 11 amino acids long. CDR3 amino acids: CASSVINEQFF. CDR3 DNA: TGTGCCAGCAGTGTAATCAATGAGCAGTTCTTC.

V is TRBV30 and J is TRBJ2-7; 8 bases line up with TRBD2. The CDR3 contains 14 residues. Per the germline V gene, CDR1 is GTSNPN and CDR2 is SVGIG (reference sequence). J lost 2 bases, V lost 1 base, and 4 bases had no gene match. This CDR3 reads CAWSAGLAAYEQYF. In nucleotides, the CDR3 is TGTGCCTGGAGTGCCGGACTAGCCGCCTACGAGCAGTACTTC.

Only one count was recorded for this clone. This sequence joins TRBV7-2 and TRBJ2-3; 8 bases map to TRBD2. Trimming took 5 bases from V and 4 from J; bases not matched to a gene: 17. CDR3 length: 18 residues. Germline V gene data show CDR1 as SGHTA and CDR2 as FQGNSA. As DNA, the CDR3 is TGTGCCAGCAGCCAGCCGCCGGGACTAGGGCGGTTAGCAGATACGCAGTATTTT. As protein: CASSQPPGLGRLADTQYF. Drawing the rest from reference TRBV7-2 and TRBJ2-3, the complete variable domain is GAGVSQSPSNKVTEKGKDVELRCDPISGHTALYWYRQSLGQGLEFLIYFQGNSAPDKSGLPSDRFSAERTGGSVSTLTIQRTQQEDSAVYLCASSQPPGLGRLADTQYFGPGTRLTVL.

With regard to this clone: Other nucleotide sequences from this sample produce the same CDR3. The chain joins TRBV28 to TRBJ2-7, with 7 nucleotides matching TRBD2. This CDR3 is built from 14 residues. Trimming cost V 6 bases and J 1 base; bases outside gene matches: 6. Germline values: CDR1 MDHEN, CDR2 SYDVKM. CDR3 in amino acids: CASSLGGSSYEQYF. The CDR3 bases are TGTGCCAGCAGCCTCGGCGGGAGTTCCTACGAGCAGTACTTC. Using reference TRBV28 and TRBJ2-7 for the parts outside the CDR3, the full variable domain is DVKVTQSSRYLVKRTGEKVFLECVQDMDHENMFWYRQDPGLGLRLIYFSYDVKMKEKGDIPEGYSVSREKKERFSLILESASTNQTSMYLCASSLGGSSYEQYFGPGTRLTVT.

The gene calls are TRBV7-2 and TRBJ2-7; 9 nucleotides align to TRBD2. With V trimmed by 1 base and J by 3 bases, 7 bases remained unmatched. The length of the CDR3 is 16 residues. The germline V gene encodes CDR1 SGHTA and CDR2 FQGNSA. CDR3 DNA: TGTGCCAGCAGCTTAGTCTTCCTAGCGGGAAGCTACGAGCAGTACTTC. Amino acid sequence: CASSLVFLAGSYEQYF.

This clone appeared a single time. This rearrangement joins TRBV25-1 to TRBJ2-2; D gene ambiguous. V shed 3 bases and J shed 6 bases, with 5 bases lying between them. The V gene's germline CDR1 is MGHDK and CDR2 SYGVNS. The CDR3 has 12 residues. The CDR3: CASSDPSGELFF. The CDR3 DNA reads TGTGCCAGCAGTGACCCCTCCGGGGAGCTGTTTTTT.

The rearrangement joins TRBV15 to TRBJ2-5; TRBD2 might be the D (5 bases). Germline values: CDR1 LNHNV, CDR2 YYDKDF (reference sequence). The CDR3 runs 13 residues. V was clipped by 7 bases and J by 3 bases, with 12 bases between them. CDR3 nucleotides: TGTGCCACCACCCTCGGACTTAAAGAGACCCAGTACTTC. Protein sequence: CATTLGLKETQYF.

The chain combines TRBV13 with TRBJ2-5, with D unresolved. The better agreement between TRBJ2-7 and the DNA end casts doubt on the J call. Germline CDR1 and CDR2: PRHDT and FYEKMQ (reference sequence). This CDR3 spans 15 amino acids. The CDR3: CASSPYTGQDYEQYF. CDR3 DNA: TGTGCCAGCAGCCCCTATACGGGTCAGGACTACGAGCAGTACTTC.